These T cell receptor beta chains were read from a single sample in a study of T cell responses to AZD1222 COVID-19 vaccine. Method: immunoSEQ multiplex PCR; TCRdb's copy keeps in-frame clones and lacks some. The sample includes roughly 130,000 clones, about 90% of them seen just once. This specimen was peripheral blood, taken on day 0 of MenACWY control vaccination. These TCRs come from an adult in good health. The CDR3 runs from the conserved cysteine through the conserved F or W. The order of the fields is J gene, V gene, clone size, D gene, CDR3 DNA, CDR3 protein. D genes are given only for firm matches. For some rows the clone size is stated as once, few or many, or as a class when expanded; others skip it.

TRBJ2-6,TRBV4-1,-,-,TGCGCCAGCAGCCAAGTAGGGCTGTCCGTAAGCTCTGGGGCCAACGTCCTGACTTTC,CASSQVGLSVSSGANVLTF
TRBJ2-7,TRBV7-2,-,-,TGTGCCAGCAGCTTAGACAGAATTAGCTCCTACGAGCAGTACTTC,CASSLDRISSYEQYF
TRBJ2-2,TRBV25-1,once,TRBD1,TGTGCCAGCAGGGCTACCGGGACAGGGGTTATGAGGGAGCTGTTTTTT,CASRATGTGVMRELFF
TRBJ2-1,TRBV9,once,-,TGTGCCAGCAGCGTAGAGGGAGGGGGATATTACAATGAGCAGTTCTTC,CASSVEGGGYYNEQFF
TRBJ2-7,TRBV6-1,-,-,TGTGCCAGCAGTGAAGCAATGCTAGCCTCCTACGAGCAGTACTTC,CASSEAMLASYEQYF
TRBJ1-6,TRBV28,-,TRBD1,TGTGCCAGCATCCTGGGGACAGGGAATTCACCCCTCCACTTT,CASILGTGNSPLHF
TRBJ1-3,TRBV9,-,-,TGTGCCACTTCGGACAGAGCCATATATTTT,CATSDRAIYF
TRBJ2-4,TRBV6-1,-,TRBD1,TGTGCCAGCAGTGAAGATGGGACAGGGGTCAAAAACATTCAGTACTTC,CASSEDGTGVKNIQYF
TRBJ2-7,TRBV19,-,TRBD2,TGTGCCAGTAGTAGTTCGGGAGGGGGTTCCTACGAGCAGTACTTC,CASSSSGGGSYEQYF
TRBJ2-7,TRBV28,-,TRBD2,TGTGCCAGCACCGGGACTAGCGGATATGTCTACGAGCAGTACTTC,CASTGTSGYVYEQYF
TRBJ2-6,TRBV12-3/TRBV12-4,-,-,TGTGCCAGCAGTTCAAGCTCCGTCCTGACTTTC,CASSSSSVLTF
TRBJ1-2,TRBV6-5,-,TRBD1,TGTGCCAGCAGCCACAGGGGAGTTATAGGCTACACCTTC,CASSHRGVIGYTF
TRBJ2-7,TRBV3-1/TRBV3-2,-,-,TGTGCCAGCAGCACCGCAATCAGGGCAGCCGAGCAGTACTTC,CASSTAIRAAEQYF
TRBJ1-1,TRBV10-3,once,TRBD1,TGTGCCATCAGTTCTGGGACAGGGGGCTGGGGCACTGAAGCTTTCTTT,CAISSGTGGWGTEAFF
TRBJ2-7,TRBV2,-,TRBD1,TGTGCCAGCAGAGACAGGGGGCGTATTTCGGGCGAGCAGTACTTC,CASRDRGRISGEQYF
TRBJ2-3,TRBV14,-,-,TGTGCCAGCAGCCAGGAACGGCCTAGTTTCGGAGTCGCAGATACGCAGTATTTT,CASSQERPSFGVADTQYF
TRBJ1-5,TRBV2,-,-,TGTGCCAGCAGAGAACCGGGACAAGAAAATCAGCCCCAGCATTTT,CASREPGQENQPQHF
TRBJ1-2,TRBV27,-,-,TGTGCCAGCAGTTTATCGGCAGGCGCGGTAGGCGGCTACACCTTC,CASSLSAGAVGGYTF
TRBJ1-2,TRBV7-3,-,-,TGTGCCAGCAGCTTTGGGGGCGAGGACTATGGCTACACCTTC,CASSFGGEDYGYTF
TRBJ2-7,TRBV6-5,-,-,TGTGCCAGCAGTTACGGTAGAACAGGGACTTACGAGCAGTACTTC,CASSYGRTGTYEQYF
TRBJ1-5,TRBV28,once,-,TGTGCCAGCAGTCCCCCTCCGGGGGGGGGACAGCCCCAGCATTTT,CASSPPPGGGQPQHF
TRBJ2-7,TRBV19,-,-,TGTGCCAGTAGTATTGGGGGGAGCGAGCAGTACTTC,CASSIGGSEQYF
TRBJ2-7,TRBV18,once,TRBD1,TGTGCCAGCTCACTCGACAGGGGGCGGTACGAGCAGTACTTC,CASSLDRGRYEQYF
TRBJ2-7,TRBV24-1,-,TRBD1,TGTGCCACCAGTGTAGTCCGGGACAGCACGAGCTCCTACGAGCAGTACTTC,CATSVVRDSTSSYEQYF
TRBJ2-3,TRBV27,-,-,TGTGCCAGCAGTCTCTCGACAGGCACAGATACGCAGTATTTT,CASSLSTGTDTQYF
TRBJ1-2,TRBV27,few,-,TGTGCCAGCAGTTTATCGTCGGTGTGGGCCAAGGACGGCTACACCTTC,CASSLSSVWAKDGYTF
TRBJ2-7,TRBV6-6,-,-,TGTGCCAGCAACGACATGGTTTCCTACGAGCAGTACTTC,CASNDMVSYEQYF
TRBJ1-6,TRBV6-5,-,-,TGTGCCAGCAGTTACTCGCGCTCCTATAATTCACCCCTCCACTTT,CASSYSRSYNSPLHF
TRBJ1-1,TRBV11-2,once,-,TGTGCCAGCAGCTTTATAGAGAACACTGAAGCTTTCTTT,CASSFIENTEAFF
TRBJ2-7,TRBV19,-,TRBD1,TGTGCCAGTATGGGGCAGGGGGCCTACGAGCAGTACTTC,CASMGQGAYEQYF
TRBJ1-2,TRBV3-1/TRBV3-2,-,TRBD1,TGTGCCAGCAGCCATATCGGACAGGGGGCGGAGGGCTACACCTTC,CASSHIGQGAEGYTF
TRBJ2-1,TRBV19,-,TRBD2,TGTGCCAGTAGAGAGCGGGACTACTACAATGAGCAGTTCTTC,CASRERDYYNEQFF
TRBJ1-4,TRBV28,-,TRBD1,TGTGCCAGCAGTCCACCCGGACAGGGGGAAAAACTGTTTTTT,CASSPPGQGEKLFF